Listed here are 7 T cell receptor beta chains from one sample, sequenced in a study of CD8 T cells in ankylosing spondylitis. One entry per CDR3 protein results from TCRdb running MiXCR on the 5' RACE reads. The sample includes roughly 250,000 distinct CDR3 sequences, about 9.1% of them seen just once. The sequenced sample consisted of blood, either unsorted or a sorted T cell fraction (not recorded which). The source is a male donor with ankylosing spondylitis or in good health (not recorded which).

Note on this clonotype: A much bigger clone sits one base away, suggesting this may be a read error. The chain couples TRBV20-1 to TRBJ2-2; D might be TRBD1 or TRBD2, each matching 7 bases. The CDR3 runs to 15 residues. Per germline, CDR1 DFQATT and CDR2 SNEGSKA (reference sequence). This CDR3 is CSARGGTMNTGGLFF. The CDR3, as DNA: TGCAGTGCCAGGGGGGGGACGATGAACACCGGGGGGCTGTTTTTT.

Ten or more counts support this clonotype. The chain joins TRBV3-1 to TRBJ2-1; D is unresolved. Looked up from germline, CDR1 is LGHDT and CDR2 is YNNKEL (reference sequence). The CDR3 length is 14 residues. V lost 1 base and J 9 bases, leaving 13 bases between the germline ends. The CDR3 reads CASSQGLKGSEQFF. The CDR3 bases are TGTGCCAGCAGCCAAGGGCTAAAGGGATCTGAGCAGTTCTTC.

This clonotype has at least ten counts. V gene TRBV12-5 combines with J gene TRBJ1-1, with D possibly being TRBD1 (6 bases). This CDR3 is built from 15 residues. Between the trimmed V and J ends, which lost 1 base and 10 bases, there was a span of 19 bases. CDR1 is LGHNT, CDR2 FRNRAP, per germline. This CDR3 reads CASGLGIQGMGLAFF. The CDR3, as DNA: TGTGCTAGTGGTTTGGGGATACAGGGAATGGGACTAGCTTTCTTT.

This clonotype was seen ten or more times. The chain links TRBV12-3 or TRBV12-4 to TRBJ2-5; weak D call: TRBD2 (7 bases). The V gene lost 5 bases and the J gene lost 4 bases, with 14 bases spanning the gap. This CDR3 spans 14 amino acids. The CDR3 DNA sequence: TGTGCCAGCAGTCGAAGGGGGGGGCGAGAGACCCAGTACTTC. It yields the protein CASSRRGGRETQYF.

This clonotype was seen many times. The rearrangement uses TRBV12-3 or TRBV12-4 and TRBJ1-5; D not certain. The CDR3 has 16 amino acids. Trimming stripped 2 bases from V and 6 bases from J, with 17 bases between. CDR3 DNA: TGTGCCAGCAGTTTACGCTCGCACAGAAGTCGTCAGCCCCAGCATTTT. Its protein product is CASSLRSHRSRQPQHF.

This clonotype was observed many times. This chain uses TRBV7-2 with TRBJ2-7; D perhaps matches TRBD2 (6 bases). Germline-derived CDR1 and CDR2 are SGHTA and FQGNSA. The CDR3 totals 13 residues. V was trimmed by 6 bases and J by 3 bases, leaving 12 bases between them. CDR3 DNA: TGTGCCAGCAGTTTGGGACTTCTCTACGAGCAGTACTTC. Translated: CASSLGLLYEQYF.

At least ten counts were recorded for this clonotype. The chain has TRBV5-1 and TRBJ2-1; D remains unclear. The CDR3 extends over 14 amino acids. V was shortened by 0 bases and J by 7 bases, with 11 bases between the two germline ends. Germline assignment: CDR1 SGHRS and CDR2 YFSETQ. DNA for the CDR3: TGCGCCAGCAGCTTGGAGGGATCCTTGAATGAGCAGTTCTTC. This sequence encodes CASSLEGSLNEQFF.